This T cell receptor (beta chain) was observed in a study of T cell repertoires and HLA-DP antigens. Study overall: Alloreactive CD4+ T cells targeted HLA-DP on transduced HeLa.

Repertoires were generated with immunoSEQ multiplex PCR, while TCRdb's copy carries only in-frame clones and drops some. The data contain more than 90,000 clones, over 90% of them singletons. Study-wide findings and caveats: No separate analysis of naive versus memory CD4+ cells was done.

In germline, CDR1 is SNHLY, CDR2 FYNNEI. The CDR3 consists of 13 residues. V dropped 4 bases and J dropped 1 base, with 7 bases sitting between them. On this clone: Its specificity is not known.

Untouched CD4+ T cells were isolated by negative selection, averaging roughly 98% purity. Sequenced input: CD4+ T cells from PBMCs. The chain is built from TRBV2 and TRBJ2-5; D may be TRBD2 (5 bases). This TCR was recovered from a woman aged 18-29 years in good health and CMV-seronegative. CDR3 in amino acids: CASSVTTQETQYF. As DNA, the CDR3 is TGTGCCAGCAGTGTGACTACCCAAGAGACCCAGTACTTC.